This is a list of T cell receptor beta chains from one sample in a study of blood T cell repertoires in COVID-19. The data were produced by immunoSEQ multiplex PCR, yet TCRdb's version contains in-frame clones alone and is incomplete. In the table there are a few hundred thousand clones, 87% of which are singletons. What was sequenced was PBMCs or T cells enriched from blood (not recorded which). The receptor set was obtained from a woman in her twenties or thirties who had recovered from COVID-19. The conserved cysteine and the conserved F or W are not part of the CDR3 here. The D gene is left open where the match is weak. Clone size is shown for a subset of rows, as once, few, many or a class of expanded clone.

d_gene	v_gene	abundance	CDR3aa
TRBD1	TRBV5-6	NA	ASSLANDRGRNGYT
TRBD1	TRBV6-5	NA	ASAPQGEQPQH
TRBD1	TRBV30	NA	AWSVRTGNSPLH
TRBD1	TRBV5-4	NA	ASSLPSQGQNYGYT
NA	TRBV19	NA	ASSIRAGSTGELF
TRBD1	TRBV6-1	NA	ASSDKTGPYEQY
TRBD2	TRBV7-3	once	ASSPTSGDNEQF
NA	TRBV13	NA	ASSLGLGNTIY
NA	TRBV3-1/TRBV3-2	NA	ASSHPLESGTGELF
TRBD1	TRBV19	NA	ASSIPAGGQPQH
NA	TRBV5-5	NA	ASSQQGGSFHEQY
TRBD2	TRBV27	NA	ASSSLAGGITDTQY
NA	TRBV9	NA	ASSPGDEVSNQPQH
NA	TRBV5-4	NA	ASSLKGQLEKLF
NA	TRBV5-8	NA	ASSLVAGSYYGYT
TRBD1	TRBV11-2	NA	ASSKQGAQADTQY
NA	TRBV5-1	NA	ASSLEDRRDEQF
NA	TRBV3-1/TRBV3-2	NA	ASSHPGVSEAF
NA	TRBV5-1	NA	ASSLVVRGGGDTQY
NA	TRBV12-5	NA	AVNPGGIYGYT
TRBD2	TRBV6-5	NA	ASSPGWGGETQY
TRBD2	TRBV6-1	NA	ASSENSGGPRNQF
NA	TRBV6-5	NA	ASSYPGSLNEQF
NA	TRBV29-1	NA	SVFVGGGRMNTEAF
NA	TRBV11-3	NA	ASSLGRGSGSKAF
TRBD1	TRBV7-9	few	ATDANRGYGYT
TRBD1	TRBV12-3/TRBV12-4	NA	ASSLGQKGEQY
TRBD1	TRBV2	NA	ASTKDRGTEAF
TRBD1	TRBV9	NA	ARSGQGVWETQY
NA	TRBV6-5	NA	ASSYSQGWTDTQY
NA	TRBV5-6	NA	ASSFPTNYGYT
NA	TRBV9	NA	ASSSRGEFYGYT
TRBD1	TRBV5-1	NA	ASSLDPQGINTEAF
TRBD1	TRBV3-1/TRBV3-2	NA	ASSQKGGTGNEKLF
NA	TRBV7-8	NA	ASSVGSDRNQPQH
NA	TRBV18	NA	ASSPDPGGGNQPQH
TRBD2	TRBV29-1	NA	SVGEGPGTGELF
NA	TRBV5-1	NA	ASSFTRPETQY
NA	TRBV9	once	ASSRRGASTEAF